This T cell receptor beta chain was retrieved from a study of blood T cell repertoires in COVID-19. V was pared by 4 bases and J by 8 bases, with 11 bases between. CDR1 is MDHEN and CDR2 is SYDVKM in the germline V gene. The CDR3 has 12 residues. This table comes from immunoSEQ multiplex PCR, and its TCRdb copy is limited to in-frame clones, with some not included. This sample yields around 310,000 clones, of which roughly 89% are seen a single time; roughly a tenth belongs to the top ten. The chain carries TRBV28 and TRBJ1-2, with no clear D. The sample taken for sequencing was PBMCs or T cells enriched from blood (not recorded which). The clonotype was recovered from a woman aged 25 to 45 who had recovered from COVID-19. DNA of the CDR3: TGTGCCAGCAGTTCAAACACCAACGGCTACACCTTC. It yields the protein CASSSNTNGYTF.